The T cell receptor beta chain under discussion was sequenced for a study of blood T cells in healthy people across ages. Study-wide findings and caveats: When set beside aged donors, long-lived donors presented more naive CD4+ cells and higher diversity.

For this clonotype: The antigen is not known.

With a J-beta primer mix and a sample-barcoded 5' primer, a second PCR ran about 7 to 11 cycles. From the 5' RACE reads, TCRdb called clonotypes with MiXCR, one entry per CDR3 protein. Of some 800,000 distinct CDR3 sequences listed, just under 25% are singletons. Donors gave around 9.8 milliliters of peripheral blood apiece. Another study also made use of these data, one on T cells of mothers and their children. In that study: The authors found no persistent microchimeric T cell clones.

The TCR sequence derives from a boy younger than 18 in good health. Source material: blood.

CDR3 coding DNA: TGTGCCAGCAGCGGAACATCCTCTGGGGCCAACGTCCTGACTTTC. Translated: CASSGTSSGANVLTF. The gene calls are TRBV27 and TRBJ2-6, with D unclear. Trimming removed 6 bases from V and 0 bases from J, with 9 bases in between. CDR1 is MNHEY and CDR2 is SMNVEV in the germline V gene (reference sequence). The CDR3 is made up of 15 amino acids.